This T cell receptor (beta chain) was documented in a study of Ad26.COV2.S vaccination and SARS-CoV-2 variants. Regarding the study as a whole: The TCR-based breadth and depth measures might underestimate overall T cell responses.

Points on this clone: Its specificity is not known.

Some clones are missing from TCRdb's copy, which holds only in-frame ones; the method was immunoSEQ multiplex PCR. Found here are about 350,000 clones, less than 90% of them singletons; the top ten hold 9.5% to 12%. V was clipped by 7 bases and J by 8 bases; unmatched bases: 12. Germline CDR1 reads PRHDT; CDR2 reads FYEKMQ (reference sequence). The CDR3 covers 16 residues. Treatment noted: about 20 received Ad26.COV2.S at low or high dose, single or two shots; 5 received placebo; per-sample allocation not given. Sampling took place 63 days after the first vaccine or placebo injection. The J gene is TRBJ2-1, the V gene TRBV13, with TRBD2 matching over 12 bases. The sequence was obtained from a person between 18 and 65 years old who received the Ad26.COV2.S COVID-19 vaccine or a placebo. This sample comprised peripheral blood, obtained in a trial of Ad26.COV2.S vaccine versus placebo. The CDR3 nucleotides read TGTGCCAGCACCTCTAGCGGGGGGGCTAGGTACGATGAGCAGTTCTTC. It specifies CASTSSGGARYDEQFF.